This T cell receptor beta chain originates from a study of CD8 T cell repertoires and HIV-1 epitope variants. About the study: Separate wells received one of Twenty-five Gag or Nef variant peptides. Controls were a CMV, EBV and flu pool, Ebola AY9, and no peptide.

Study-level results: Beta chains alone show antigen proliferation, not cytokine profile or function.

The V end was cut by 1 base, the J end by 6 bases, with 11 bases between. CDR1 and CDR2 from the germline V gene are MDHEN and SYDVKM. The CDR3 extends over 14 amino acids. Only in-frame clones appear in the TCRdb table, and some are missing; sequencing was by immunoSEQ multiplex PCR. The sample has fewer than 4,500 clones, roughly three fifths seen once; the top ten hold roughly 45%. Of note for this clone: Its cognate antigen is unknown.

The chain combines TRBV28 with TRBJ2-3; possible D gene TRBD2, 6 bases. This sequence was found in a male donor with HIV. The sequenced sample was cultured CD8+ T cells derived from PBMCs. CDR3 DNA: TGTGCCAGCAGTTTATTGGGGGGAATGGATACGCAGTATTTT. It yields the protein CASSLLGGMDTQYF. Together with reference TRBV28 and TRBJ2-3, the CDR3 gives the full variable domain: DVKVTQSSRYLVKRTGEKVFLECVQDMDHENMFWYRQDPGLGLRLIYFSYDVKMKEKGDIPEGYSVSREKKERFSLILESASTNQTSMYLCASSLLGGMDTQYFGPGTRLTVL.